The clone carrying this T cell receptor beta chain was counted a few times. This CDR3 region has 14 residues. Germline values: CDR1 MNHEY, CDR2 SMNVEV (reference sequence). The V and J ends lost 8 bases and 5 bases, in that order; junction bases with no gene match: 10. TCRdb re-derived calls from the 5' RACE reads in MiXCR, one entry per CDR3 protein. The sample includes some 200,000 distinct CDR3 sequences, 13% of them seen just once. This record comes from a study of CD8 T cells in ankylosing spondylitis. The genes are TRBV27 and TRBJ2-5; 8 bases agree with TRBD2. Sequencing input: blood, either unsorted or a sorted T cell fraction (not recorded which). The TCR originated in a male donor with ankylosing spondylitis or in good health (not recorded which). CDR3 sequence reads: CASRRASGRETQYF. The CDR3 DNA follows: TGTGCCAGCCGACGGGCTAGCGGGCGGGAGACCCAGTACTTC.